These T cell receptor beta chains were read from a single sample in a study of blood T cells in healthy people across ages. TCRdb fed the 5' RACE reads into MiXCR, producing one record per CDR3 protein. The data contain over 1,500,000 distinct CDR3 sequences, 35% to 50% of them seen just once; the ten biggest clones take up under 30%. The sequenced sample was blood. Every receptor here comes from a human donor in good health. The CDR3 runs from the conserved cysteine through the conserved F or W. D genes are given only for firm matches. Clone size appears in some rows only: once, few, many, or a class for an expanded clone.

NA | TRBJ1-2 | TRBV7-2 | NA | CASSLGRMDYGYTF | TGTGCCAGCAGCTTAGGGCGCATGGACTATGGCTACACCTTC
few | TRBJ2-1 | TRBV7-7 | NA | CASLPRSSYNEQFF | TGTGCCAGTCTCCCACGGAGCTCCTACAATGAGCAGTTCTTC
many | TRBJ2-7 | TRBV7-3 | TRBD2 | CASSLTSGGAEQYF | TGTGCCAGCAGCCTGACTAGCGGGGGGGCCGAGCAGTACTTC
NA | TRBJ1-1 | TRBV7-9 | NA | CASTLGGRTEAFF | TGTGCCAGCACCCTTGGGGGGCGGACTGAAGCTTTCTTT
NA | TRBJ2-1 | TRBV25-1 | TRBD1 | CASSVGTGAHNEQFF | TGTGCCAGCAGTGTAGGGACAGGGGCGCACAATGAGCAGTTCTTC
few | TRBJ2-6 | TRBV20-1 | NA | CSAPRLGSGANVLTF | TGCAGTGCCCCTCGCCTCGGCTCTGGGGCCAACGTCCTGACTTTC
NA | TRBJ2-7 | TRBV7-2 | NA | CASSFRTPSDYEQYF | TGTGCCAGCAGCTTCCGGACACCTTCGGACTACGAGCAGTACTTC
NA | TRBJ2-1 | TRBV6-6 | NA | CASSYSRDGEQFF | TGTGCCAGCAGTTACAGCCGGGACGGAGAGCAGTTCTTC
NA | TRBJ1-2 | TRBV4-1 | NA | CASSQVGPEHYGYTF | TGCGCCAGCAGCCAAGTTGGCCCTGAGCACTATGGCTACACCTTC
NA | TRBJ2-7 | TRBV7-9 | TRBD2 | CASSSETSGGHTTYEQYF | TGTGCCAGCAGCTCAGAGACTAGCGGGGGGCATACTACCTACGAGCAGTACTTC
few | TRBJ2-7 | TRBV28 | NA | CASSLSHSTYEQYF | TGTGCCAGCAGTTTATCCCACAGCACCTACGAGCAGTACTTC
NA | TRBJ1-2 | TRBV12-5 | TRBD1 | CASGFATGLGYDYTF | TGTGCTAGTGGCTTCGCGACAGGGCTCGGCTATGACTACACCTTC
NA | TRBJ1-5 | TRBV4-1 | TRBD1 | CASSPTPDRGDQPQHF | TGCGCCAGCAGTCCAACCCCGGACAGGGGAGACCAGCCCCAGCATTTT
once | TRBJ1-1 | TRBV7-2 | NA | CASSLGAGWLGTEAFF | TGTGCCAGCAGCTTAGGGGCCGGGTGGCTAGGCACTGAAGCTTTCTTT
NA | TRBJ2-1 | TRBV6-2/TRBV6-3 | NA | CASSIIGLSSYNEQFF | TGTGCCAGCAGTATTATCGGGTTGAGCTCCTACAATGAGCAGTTCTTC
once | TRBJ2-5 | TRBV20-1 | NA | CGASPQETQYF | TGCGGTGCTTCCCCCCAAGAGACCCAGTACTTC
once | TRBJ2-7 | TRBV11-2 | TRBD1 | CASSGRTGLLYEQYF | TGTGCCAGCAGCGGCCGGACAGGGCTTCTTTACGAGCAGTACTTC
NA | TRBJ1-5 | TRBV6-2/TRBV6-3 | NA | CASSYVPGRGHYSNQPQHF | TGTGCCAGCAGTTATGTTCCCGGCAGGGGACATTATAGCAATCAGCCCCAGCATTTT
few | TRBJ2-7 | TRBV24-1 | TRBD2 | CASQVAGASYEQYF | TGTGCCTCGCAGGTAGCGGGGGCATCCTACGAGCAGTACTTC
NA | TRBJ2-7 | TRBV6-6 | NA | CASSPQMAYEQYF | TGTGCCAGCAGTCCACAGATGGCGTACGAGCAGTACTTC
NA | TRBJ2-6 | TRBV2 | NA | CASIGPGADLTGANVLTF | TGTGCCAGCATAGGTCCGGGGGCTGATCTGACTGGGGCCAACGTCCTGACTTTC
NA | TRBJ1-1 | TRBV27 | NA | CASSFQGSEDTEAFF | TGTGCCAGCAGTTTTCAGGGGTCGGAGGACACTGAAGCTTTCTTT
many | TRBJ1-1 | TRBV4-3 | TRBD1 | CASTRDRGGEAFF | TGCGCCAGCACCCGGGACAGGGGTGGTGAAGCTTTCTTT